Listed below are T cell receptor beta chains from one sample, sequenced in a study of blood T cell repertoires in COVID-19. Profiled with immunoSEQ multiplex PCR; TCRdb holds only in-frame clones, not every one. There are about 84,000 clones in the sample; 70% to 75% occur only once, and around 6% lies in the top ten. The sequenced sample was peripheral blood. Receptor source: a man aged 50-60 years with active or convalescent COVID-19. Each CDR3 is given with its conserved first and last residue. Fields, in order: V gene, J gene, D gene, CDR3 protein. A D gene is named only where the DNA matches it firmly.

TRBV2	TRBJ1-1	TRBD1	CASDRQGANTEAFF
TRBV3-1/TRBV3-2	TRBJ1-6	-	CASASDTYNSPLHF
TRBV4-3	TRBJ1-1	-	CASSQERMNTEAFF
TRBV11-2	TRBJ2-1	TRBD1	CASSRDRGDEQFF
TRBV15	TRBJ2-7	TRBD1	CATSRGSGQGLDEQYF
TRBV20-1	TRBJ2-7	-	CSARTGNEQYF
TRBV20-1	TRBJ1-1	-	CSASRAGDTEAFF
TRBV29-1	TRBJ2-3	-	CSVEVGQGGYSDTQYF
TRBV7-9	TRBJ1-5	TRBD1	CASNRGNQPQHF
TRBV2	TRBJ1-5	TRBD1	CASSGDRDAPQHF
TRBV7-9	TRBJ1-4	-	CASSDLGGDQGTEKLFF
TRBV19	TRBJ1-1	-	CASSSVSSGNTEAFF
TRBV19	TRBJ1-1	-	CASMQYTEAFF
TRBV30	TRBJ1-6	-	CAWSVLGGRRSPLHF
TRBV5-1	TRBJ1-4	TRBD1	CASSTKGGFGEKLFF
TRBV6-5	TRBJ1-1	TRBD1	CASSPGGAGTEAFF
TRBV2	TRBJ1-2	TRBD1	CASRQDRGDGYTF
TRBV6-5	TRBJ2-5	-	CASTQGLDRETQYF
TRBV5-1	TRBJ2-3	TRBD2	CASSLVSSGGWTQYF
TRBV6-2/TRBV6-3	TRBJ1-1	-	CASSSGMGDTEAFF
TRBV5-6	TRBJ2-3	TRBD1	CASSPDRGGTDTQYF
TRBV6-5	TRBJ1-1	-	CASTPEQMNTEAFF
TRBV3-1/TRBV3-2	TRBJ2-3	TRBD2	CASSPRETTDTQYF
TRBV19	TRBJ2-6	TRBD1	CASSTGTGGFSGANVLTF
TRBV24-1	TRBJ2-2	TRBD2	CATRRTSGNTGELFF
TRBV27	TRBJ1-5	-	CASSLYSGSNQPQHF
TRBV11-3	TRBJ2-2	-	CASSLGAGDTGELFF
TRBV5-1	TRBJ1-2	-	CASSLVSGSNYGYTF
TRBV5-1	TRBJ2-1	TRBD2	CASSRGAGGPGNEQFF
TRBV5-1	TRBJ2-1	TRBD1	CASSLPTGYGEQFF
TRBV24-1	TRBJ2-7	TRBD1	CATSGPGTGPSYEQYF
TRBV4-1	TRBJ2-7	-	CASSQDLRGNRYEQYF
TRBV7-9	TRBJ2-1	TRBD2	CASSPFAGGLHNEQFF
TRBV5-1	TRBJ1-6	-	CASSLASLQNSPLHF
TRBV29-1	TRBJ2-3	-	CSGGGMADTQYF
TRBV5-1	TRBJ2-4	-	CASSGPQAKNIQYF
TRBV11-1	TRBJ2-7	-	CASSFFPGTYEQYF
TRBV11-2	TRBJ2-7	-	CASSAGHTDYEQYF
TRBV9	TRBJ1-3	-	CASTGGSGNTIYF
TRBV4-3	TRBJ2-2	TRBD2	CASSQGTSGGAGGELFF
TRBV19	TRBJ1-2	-	CAKRGGDLTAPNGYTF
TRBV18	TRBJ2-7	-	CASSPLSYLWQYF
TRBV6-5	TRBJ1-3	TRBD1	CASSYQQGARNTIYF
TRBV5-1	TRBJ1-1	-	CASREVMGVVTEAFF
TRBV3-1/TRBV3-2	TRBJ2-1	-	CASSQDGTAYNEQFF
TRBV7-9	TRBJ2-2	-	CASRGNGATGELFF
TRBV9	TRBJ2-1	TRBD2	CASSVGTSGVNEQFF
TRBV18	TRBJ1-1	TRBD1	CASSSGQDTEAFF